These 18 T cell receptor beta chains were all obtained from the same sample, sequenced in a study of shared clonotypes between healthy human individuals. Clones were read by immunoSEQ multiplex PCR, and TCRdb kept only the in-frame ones, dropping some. Here the sample spans 2.5 million or so clones, approximately 92% being singletons. Sequences were obtained from naive CD4+ T cells sorted from blood. As to subset: CD45RA+ positively selected. Receptor source: a man younger than 35 in good health.

The chain couples TRBV6-5 to TRBJ2-5; TRBD2 agrees at 11 bases. V lost 5 bases to trimming and J lost 10 bases; unmatched junction nucleotides: 9. Germline V gene data show CDR1 as MNHEY and CDR2 as SVGAGI. The length of the CDR3 is 14 residues. The CDR3, as DNA: TGTGCCAGCAGTAAACTAGCGGGGGCCCCCGGCCAGTACTTC. Protein product: CASSKLAGAPGQYF.

J is TRBJ1-4 and V is TRBV10-3; D may be TRBD1 (5 bases). In germline, CDR1 is ENHRY, CDR2 SYGVKD. Between the trimmed V and J ends, which lost 3 bases and 10 bases, there was a span of 18 bases. The CDR3 runs 15 residues. CDR3 DNA: TGTGCCATCAGTGATGGGAGGGGTCTTCAAGGAAAACTGTTTTTT. This codes for CAISDGRGLQGKLFF.

This chain uses TRBV19 with TRBJ1-2, with 7 bases matching TRBD1. The germline V gene has CDR1 LNHDA and CDR2 SQIVND (reference sequence). This CDR3 has 13 residues. With 5 bases clipped from V and 5 bases from J, the junction kept 5 bases outside the gene matches. The DNA for the CDR3 is TGTGCCAGTAGTGAAACAGGGGTTTATGGCTACACCTTC. This sequence encodes CASSETGVYGYTF.

This chain joins TRBV30 and TRBJ1-2; TRBD1 is a possible D gene (6 bases). CDR3 length: 12 residues. V shed 2 bases and J shed 8 bases, with 12 bases lying between them. The germline V gene encodes CDR1 GTSNPN and CDR2 SVGIG (reference sequence). CDR3 coding DNA: TGTGCCTGGAGTAAGGGGGTAGGGGGCTACACCTTC. Amino acids: CAWSKGVGGYTF.

Points on this clone: Other nucleotide sequences in the sample specify the same CDR3. V usage is TRBV5-1 and J usage is TRBJ2-5, with no clear D. Germline CDR1 reads SGHRS; CDR2 reads YFSETQ. This CDR3 has 13 residues. V was shortened by 0 bases and J by 3 bases, with 6 bases between the two germline ends. The CDR3 nucleotides read TGCGCCAGCAGCTTGGGAGGAGAAGAGACCCAGTACTTC. This sequence encodes CASSLGGEETQYF.

CDR3 amino acids: CASSGTSGRSYEQYF. In nucleotides, the CDR3 is TGCGCCAGCAGTGGGACTAGCGGGCGTTCCTACGAGCAGTACTTC. The genes are TRBV10-2 and TRBJ2-7, with 11 bases aligning to TRBD2. The V gene end was trimmed by 4 bases and the J gene end by 1 base; junction bases not matched to a gene: 3. There are 15 residues in the CDR3. The V gene's germline CDR1 is WSHSY and CDR2 SAAADI.

The chain uses TRBV6-1 and TRBJ1-5; tentatively, D is TRBD1 (5 bases). Germline V gene lookup returns CDR1 MNHNS and CDR2 SASEGT. The CDR3 loop spans 13 amino acids. Trimming shortened V by 6 bases and J by 11 bases, and 17 bases separated the two germline ends. This CDR3 is CASSQPPQGAQHF. DNA for the CDR3: TGTGCCAGCAGCCAACCCCCCCAGGGAGCCCAGCATTTT.

V usage is TRBV5-1 and J usage is TRBJ1-1; D may be TRBD1 (5 bases). The CDR3 length is 14 residues. Germline CDR1 and CDR2: SGHRS and YFSETQ. Between the trimmed V and J ends, which lost 4 bases and 6 bases, there was a span of 16 bases. The CDR3 reads CASSLGPGGPEAFF. As DNA, the CDR3 is TGCGCCAGCAGCCTGGGACCGGGGGGACCTGAAGCTTTCTTT.

The chain employs TRBV6-5 and TRBJ2-1, with 9 bases that match TRBD1. The CDR3 runs 14 residues. Germline V gene lookup returns CDR1 MNHEY and CDR2 SVGAGI. J was trimmed by 8 bases and V by 9 bases; bases with no gene match: 11. CDR3 residues: CASKPGQGFDEQFF. Here the CDR3 DNA reads TGTGCCAGTAAACCGGGACAGGGTTTCGATGAGCAGTTCTTC.

V is TRBV6-5 and J is TRBJ1-6; D gene uncertain. The CDR3 totals 16 residues. CDR1 MNHEY and CDR2 SVGAGI come from the germline V gene. V was shortened by 2 bases and J by 0 bases, with 8 bases between the two germline ends. The CDR3 here is CASSYKASSYNSPLHF. CDR3 nucleotide sequence: TGTGCCAGCAGTTACAAGGCGAGCTCCTATAATTCACCCCTCCACTTT.

This chain connects TRBV6-6 to TRBJ2-7, with TRBD1 identical over 8 bases. This CDR3 contains 15 residues. Germline trimming cut 5 bases from V and 0 bases from J; bases unmatched to any gene: 6. Per germline, CDR1 MNHNY and CDR2 SVGAGI (reference sequence). The CDR3 is CASSKRTGGSYEQYF. For the CDR3, the DNA is TGTGCCAGCAGTAAAAGAACAGGGGGCTCCTACGAGCAGTACTTC.

This clone occurred once. The chain recombines TRBV29-1 with TRBJ2-7; TRBD2 aligns across 13 bases. The CDR3 totals 17 residues. The V and J ends lost 1 base and 6 bases, in that order; junction bases with no gene match: 12. Germline values: CDR1 SQVTM, CDR2 ANQGSEA. The CDR3 is CSVEVFRTSGSSTEQYF. The CDR3 nucleotides read TGCAGCGTTGAAGTTTTTAGGACTAGCGGGAGTAGCACCGAGCAGTACTTC.

V usage is TRBV6-1 and J usage is TRBJ2-2; TRBD2 agrees at 11 bases. Trimming took 4 bases from V and 4 from J; bases not matched to a gene: 5. The germline CDR1 and CDR2 sequences are MNHNS and SASEGT. The CDR3 contains 16 residues. CDR3 region: CASSASGTSGTGELFF. CDR3 nucleotides: TGTGCCAGCAGTGCCTCCGGGACTAGCGGCACCGGGGAGCTGTTTTTT.

The chain employs TRBV9 and TRBJ2-1; TRBD1 aligns across 9 bases. This CDR3 comprises 16 residues. Germline CDR1 reads SGDLS; CDR2 reads YYNGEE. V trimming: 4 bases; J trimming: 4 bases; junction bases outside the gene matches: 9. The CDR3 bases are TGTGCCAGCAGCAAACGAAGACAGGGGGAATACAATGAGCAGTTCTTC. Encoded protein: CASSKRRQGEYNEQFF.

This chain connects TRBV7-2 to TRBJ1-5; 9 bases fit TRBD1. Trimming cost V 5 bases and J 5 bases; bases outside gene matches: 7. Germline V gene data show CDR1 as SGHTA and CDR2 as FQGNSA. The CDR3 consists of 15 residues. The CDR3 DNA reads as TGTGCCAGCAGCCAAGGACAGGGGAGCTATCAGCCCCAGCATTTT. It codes for CASSQGQGSYQPQHF.

This clone was seen a few times. Other nucleotide sequences from this sample produce the same CDR3. V is TRBV19 and J is TRBJ1-5; no clear D. Deletions cut 5 bases from V and 4 bases from J, with 9 bases between. This CDR3 is 13 amino acids long. CDR1 and CDR2 (germline): LNHDA, SQIVND (reference sequence). For the CDR3, the DNA is TGTGCCAGTAGTTATGGAGGTAATCAGCCCCAGCATTTT. It translates to CASSYGGNQPQHF.

The chain joins TRBV11-3 to TRBJ2-1; TRBD2 aligns across 8 bases. This CDR3 has 17 amino acids. Losses at the gene ends were 3 bases for V and 0 bases for J; bases not matched to a gene: 7. Germline V gene lookup returns CDR1 SGHNT and CDR2 YENEEA. The CDR3 spells CASSFTSSGSSYNEQFF. The DNA of the CDR3 is TGTGCCAGCAGCTTTACATCGAGCGGGAGCTCCTACAATGAGCAGTTCTTC.

The CDR3 is CASSLGPGGNTEAFF. The CDR3 DNA follows: TGTGCCAGCAGCTTGGGACCAGGGGGGAACACTGAAGCTTTCTTT. J is TRBJ1-1 and V is TRBV5-5; 7 nucleotides align to TRBD1. Trimming took 0 bases from V and 1 from J; bases not matched to a gene: 3. This CDR3 region has 15 residues. Germline assignment: CDR1 SGHKS and CDR2 YYEKEE (reference sequence).